The source of this T cell receptor beta chain is a study of cytomegalovirus exposure and HLA in healthy donors. As for this clone: The antigen is unknown.

Only in-frame clones appear in the TCRdb table, and some are missing; sequencing was by immunoSEQ multiplex PCR. Here the sample spans approximately 100,000 clones, approximately 91% being singletons. The CDR3 spans 14 residues. Germline V gene data show CDR1 as SGHVS and CDR2 as FNYEAQ. Trimming cost V 5 bases and J 1 base; bases outside gene matches: 4. Study-wide points: Cytomegalovirus status, reportedly, was diagnosed with high specificity and sensitivity by the classifier.

The V call is TRBV7-6, the J call TRBJ1-1; 7 bases are shared with TRBD1. Material for sequencing was PBMCs. The TCR was taken from a woman aged 18-35 years in good health and CMV-seronegative. Written as DNA, the CDR3 is TGTGCCAGCAGCACAGGGGTTGGGAACACTGAAGCTTTCTTT. This sequence encodes CASSTGVGNTEAFF.